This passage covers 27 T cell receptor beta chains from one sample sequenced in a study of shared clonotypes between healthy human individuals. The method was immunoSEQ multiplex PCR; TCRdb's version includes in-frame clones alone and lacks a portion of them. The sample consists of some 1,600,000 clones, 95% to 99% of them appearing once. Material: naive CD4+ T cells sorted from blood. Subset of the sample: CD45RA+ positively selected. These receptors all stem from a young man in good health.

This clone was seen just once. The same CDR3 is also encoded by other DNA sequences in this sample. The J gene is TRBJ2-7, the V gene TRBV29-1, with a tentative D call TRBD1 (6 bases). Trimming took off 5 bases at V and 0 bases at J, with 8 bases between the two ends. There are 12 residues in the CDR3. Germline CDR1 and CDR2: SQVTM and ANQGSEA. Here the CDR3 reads CSVKQGSYEQYF. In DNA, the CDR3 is TGCAGCGTTAAACAGGGCTCCTACGAGCAGTACTTC.

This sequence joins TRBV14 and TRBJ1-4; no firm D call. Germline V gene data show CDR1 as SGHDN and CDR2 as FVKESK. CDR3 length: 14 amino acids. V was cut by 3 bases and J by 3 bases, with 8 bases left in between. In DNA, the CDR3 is TGTGCCAGCAGCCAGGCGGGCGCTAATGAAAAACTGTTTTTT. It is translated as CASSQAGANEKLFF. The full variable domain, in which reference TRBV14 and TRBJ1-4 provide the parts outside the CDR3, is EAGVTQFPSHSVIEKGQTVTLRCDPISGHDNLYWYRRVMGKEIKFLLHFVKESKQDESGMPNNRFLAERTGGTYSTLKVQPAELEDSGVYFCASSQAGANEKLFFGSGTQLSVL.

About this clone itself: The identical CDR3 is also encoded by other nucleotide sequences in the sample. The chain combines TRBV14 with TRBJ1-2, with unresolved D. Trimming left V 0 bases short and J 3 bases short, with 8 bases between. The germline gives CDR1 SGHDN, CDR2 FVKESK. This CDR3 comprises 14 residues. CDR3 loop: CASSQDLGYYGYTF. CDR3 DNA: TGTGCCAGCAGCCAAGATTTGGGGTACTATGGCTACACCTTC.

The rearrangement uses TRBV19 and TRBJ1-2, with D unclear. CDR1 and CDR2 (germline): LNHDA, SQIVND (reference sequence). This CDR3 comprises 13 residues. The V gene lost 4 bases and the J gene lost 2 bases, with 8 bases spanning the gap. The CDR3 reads CASSNRGNYGYTF. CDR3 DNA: TGTGCCAGTAGTAATCGCGGGAACTATGGCTACACCTTC.

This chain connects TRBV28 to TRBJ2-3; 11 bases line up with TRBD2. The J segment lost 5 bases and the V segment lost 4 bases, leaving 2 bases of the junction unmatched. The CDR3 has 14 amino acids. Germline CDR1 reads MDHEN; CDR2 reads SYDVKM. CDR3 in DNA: TGTGCCAGCAGTTCTAGCGGGAGGAGAGATACGCAGTATTTT. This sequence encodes CASSSSGRRDTQYF.

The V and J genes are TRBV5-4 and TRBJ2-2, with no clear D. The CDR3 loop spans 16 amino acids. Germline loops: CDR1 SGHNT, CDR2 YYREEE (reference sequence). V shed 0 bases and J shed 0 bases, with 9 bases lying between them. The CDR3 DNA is TGTGCCAGCAGCTTGGATCCGATACCGAACACCGGGGAGCTGTTTTTT. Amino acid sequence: CASSLDPIPNTGELFF.

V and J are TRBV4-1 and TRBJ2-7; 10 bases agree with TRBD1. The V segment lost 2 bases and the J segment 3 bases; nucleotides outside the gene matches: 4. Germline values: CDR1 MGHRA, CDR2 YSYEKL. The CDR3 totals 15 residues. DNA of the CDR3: TGCGCCAGCAGCCAAACGGGACAGGGGAACTACGAGCAGTACTTC. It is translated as CASSQTGQGNYEQYF.

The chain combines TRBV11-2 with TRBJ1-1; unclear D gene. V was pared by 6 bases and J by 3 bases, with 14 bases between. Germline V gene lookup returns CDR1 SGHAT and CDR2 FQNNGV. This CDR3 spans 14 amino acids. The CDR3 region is CASRGVRTDTEAFF. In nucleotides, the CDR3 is TGTGCCAGCAGAGGTGTGAGGACTGACACTGAAGCTTTCTTT.

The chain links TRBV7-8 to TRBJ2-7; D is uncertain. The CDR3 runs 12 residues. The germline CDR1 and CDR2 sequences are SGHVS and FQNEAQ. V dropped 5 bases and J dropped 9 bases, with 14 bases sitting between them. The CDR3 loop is CASSPGVSGQYF. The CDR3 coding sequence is TGTGCCAGCAGCCCAGGCGTGTCGGGGCAGTACTTC.

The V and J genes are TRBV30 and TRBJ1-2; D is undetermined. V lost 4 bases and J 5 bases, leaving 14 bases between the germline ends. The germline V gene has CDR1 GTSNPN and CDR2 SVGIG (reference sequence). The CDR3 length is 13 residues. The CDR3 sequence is CAWNFVTGYGYTF. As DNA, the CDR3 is TGTGCCTGGAACTTTGTGACGGGGTATGGCTACACCTTC.

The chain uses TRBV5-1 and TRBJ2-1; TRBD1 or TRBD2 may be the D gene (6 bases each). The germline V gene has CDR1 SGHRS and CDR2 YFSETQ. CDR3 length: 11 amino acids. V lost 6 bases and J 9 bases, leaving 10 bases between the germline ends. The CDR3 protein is CASKGGSEQFF. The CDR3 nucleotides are TGCGCCAGCAAGGGGGGAAGTGAGCAGTTCTTC.

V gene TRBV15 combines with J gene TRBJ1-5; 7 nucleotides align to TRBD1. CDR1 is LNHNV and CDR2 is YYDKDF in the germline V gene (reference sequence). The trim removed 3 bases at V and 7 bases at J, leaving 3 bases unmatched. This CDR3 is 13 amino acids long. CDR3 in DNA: TGTGCCACCAGCAGCATACAGGGGCAGCCCCAGCATTTT. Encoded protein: CATSSIQGQPQHF.

The CDR3 sequence: CASKWDKTSYEQYF. CDR3 nucleotides: TGTGCCAGCAAATGGGACAAAACCTCCTACGAGCAGTACTTC. The V gene is TRBV2, the J gene TRBJ2-7; perhaps TRBD1 as D (6 bases). Germline assignment: CDR1 SNHLY and CDR2 FYNNEI. CDR3 length: 14 residues. V lost 7 bases, J lost 0 bases, and 13 bases lay in between.

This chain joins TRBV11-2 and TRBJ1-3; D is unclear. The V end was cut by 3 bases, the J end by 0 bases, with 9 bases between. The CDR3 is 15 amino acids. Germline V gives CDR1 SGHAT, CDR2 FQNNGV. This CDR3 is CASSLRRDSGNTIYF. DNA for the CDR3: TGTGCCAGCAGCTTGCGACGGGACTCTGGAAACACCATATATTTT.

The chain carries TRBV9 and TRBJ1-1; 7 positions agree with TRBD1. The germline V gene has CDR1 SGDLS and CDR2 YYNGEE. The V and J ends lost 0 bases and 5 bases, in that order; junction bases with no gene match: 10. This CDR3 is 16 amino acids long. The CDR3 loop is CASSVAPTGFGTEAFF. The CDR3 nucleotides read TGTGCCAGCAGCGTAGCTCCGACAGGGTTTGGTACTGAAGCTTTCTTT.

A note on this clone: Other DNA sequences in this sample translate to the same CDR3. CDR3 loop: CASSATSGGTGELFF. DNA for the CDR3: TGTGCCAGCAGCGCTACTAGCGGGGGCACCGGGGAGCTGTTTTTT. The V and J genes are TRBV2 and TRBJ2-2, with 11 positions matching TRBD2. The CDR3 runs to 15 residues. Germline V gives CDR1 SNHLY, CDR2 FYNNEI. Trimming removed 6 bases from V and 4 bases from J; junction bases left unmatched: 4.

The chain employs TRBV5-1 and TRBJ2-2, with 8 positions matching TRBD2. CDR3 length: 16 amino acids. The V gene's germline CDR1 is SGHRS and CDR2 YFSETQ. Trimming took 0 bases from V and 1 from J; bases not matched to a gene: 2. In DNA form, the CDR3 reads TGCGCCAGCAGCTTGGAAGGGACTAGGAACACCGGGGAGCTGTTTTTT. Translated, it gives CASSLEGTRNTGELFF.

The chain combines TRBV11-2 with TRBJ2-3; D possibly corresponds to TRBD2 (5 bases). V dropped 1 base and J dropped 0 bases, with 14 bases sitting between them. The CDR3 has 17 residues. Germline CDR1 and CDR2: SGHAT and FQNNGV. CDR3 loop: CASSLGASPGSTDTQYF. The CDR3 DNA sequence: TGTGCCAGCAGCTTAGGGGCTTCCCCGGGGAGCACAGATACGCAGTATTTT.

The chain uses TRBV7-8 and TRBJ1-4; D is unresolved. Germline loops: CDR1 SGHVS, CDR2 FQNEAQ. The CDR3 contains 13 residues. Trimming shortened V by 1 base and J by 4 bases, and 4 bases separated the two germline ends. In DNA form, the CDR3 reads TGTGCCAGCAGCTTAGGGCTTAATGAAAAACTGTTTTTT. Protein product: CASSLGLNEKLFF.

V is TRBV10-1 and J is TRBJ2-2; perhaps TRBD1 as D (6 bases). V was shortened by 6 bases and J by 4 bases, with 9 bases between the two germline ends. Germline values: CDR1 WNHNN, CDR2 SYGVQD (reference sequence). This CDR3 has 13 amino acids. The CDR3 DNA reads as TGCGCCAGCAGCAGGGGAATCACCGGGGAGCTGTTTTTT. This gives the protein CASSRGITGELFF.

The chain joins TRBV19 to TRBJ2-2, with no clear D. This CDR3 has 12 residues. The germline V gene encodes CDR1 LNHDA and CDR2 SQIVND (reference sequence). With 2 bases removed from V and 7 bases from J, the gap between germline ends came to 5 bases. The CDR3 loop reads CASSIWGGELFF. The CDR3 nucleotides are TGTGCCAGTAGTATATGGGGCGGGGAGCTGTTTTTT. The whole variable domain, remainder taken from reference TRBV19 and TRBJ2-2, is DGGITQSPKYLFRKEGQNVTLSCEQNLNHDAMYWYRQDPGQGLRLIYYSQIVNDFQKGDIAEGYSVSREKKESFPLTVTSAQKNPTAFYLCASSIWGGELFFGEGSRLTVL.

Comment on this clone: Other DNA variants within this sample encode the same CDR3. The CDR3 sequence is CASSPRTGNQPQHF. DNA of the CDR3: TGTGCCAGCAGCCCTAGGACAGGGAATCAGCCCCAGCATTTT. The chain has TRBV7-2 and TRBJ1-5, with 8 bases that match TRBD1. V trimming: 5 bases; J trimming: 4 bases; junction bases outside the gene matches: 4. Germline CDR1 is SGHTA and CDR2 is FQGNSA. This CDR3 is built from 14 residues.

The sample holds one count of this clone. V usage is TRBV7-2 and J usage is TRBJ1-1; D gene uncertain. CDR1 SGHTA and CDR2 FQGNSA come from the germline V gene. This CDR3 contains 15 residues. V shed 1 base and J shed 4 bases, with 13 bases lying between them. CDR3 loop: CASSLEAGRVTEAFF. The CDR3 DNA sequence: TGTGCCAGCAGCTTAGAGGCCGGACGAGTCACTGAAGCTTTCTTT.

CDR3 DNA sequence: TGTGCCAGCAGTTTATCAGGGAGGACAGCTCTTAACTATGGCTACACCTTC. Its protein product is CASSLSGRTALNYGYTF. The chain is built from TRBV27 and TRBJ1-2, with D possibly TRBD1 on 6 matching bases. V lost 0 bases, J lost 1 base, and 15 bases lay in between. Germline CDR1 and CDR2: MNHEY and SMNVEV (reference sequence). The CDR3 sequence is 17 residues long.

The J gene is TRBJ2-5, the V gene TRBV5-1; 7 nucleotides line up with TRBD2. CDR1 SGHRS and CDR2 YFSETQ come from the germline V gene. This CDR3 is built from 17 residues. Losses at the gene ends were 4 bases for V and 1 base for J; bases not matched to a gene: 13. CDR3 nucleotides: TGCGCCAGCAGCCGATTAACTGGGGGGAGGGCCCAAGAGACCCAGTACTTC. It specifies CASSRLTGGRAQETQYF.

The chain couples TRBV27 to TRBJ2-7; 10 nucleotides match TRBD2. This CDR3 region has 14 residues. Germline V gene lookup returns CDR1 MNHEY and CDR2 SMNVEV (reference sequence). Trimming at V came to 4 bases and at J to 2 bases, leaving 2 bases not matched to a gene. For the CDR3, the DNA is TGTGCCAGCAGTTGGACTAGCGGTCCCTACGAGCAGTACTTC. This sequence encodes CASSWTSGPYEQYF.

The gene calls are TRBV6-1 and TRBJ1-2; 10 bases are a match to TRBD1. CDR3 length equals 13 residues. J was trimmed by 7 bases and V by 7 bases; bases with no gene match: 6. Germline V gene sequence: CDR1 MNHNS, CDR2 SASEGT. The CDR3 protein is CASTKDRGPGYTF. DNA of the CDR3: TGTGCCAGCACTAAAGACAGGGGGCCTGGCTACACCTTC.